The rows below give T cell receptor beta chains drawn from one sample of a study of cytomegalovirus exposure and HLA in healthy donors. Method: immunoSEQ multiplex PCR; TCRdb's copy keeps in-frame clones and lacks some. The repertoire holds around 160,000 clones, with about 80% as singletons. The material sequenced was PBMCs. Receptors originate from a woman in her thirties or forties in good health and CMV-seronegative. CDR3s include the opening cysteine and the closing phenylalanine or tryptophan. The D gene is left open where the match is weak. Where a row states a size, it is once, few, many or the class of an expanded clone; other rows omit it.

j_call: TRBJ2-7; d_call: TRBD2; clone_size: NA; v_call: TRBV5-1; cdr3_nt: TGCGCCAGCAGCTTGGAACTAGCGGGAGTCGAGCAGTACTTC; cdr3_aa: CASSLELAGVEQYF
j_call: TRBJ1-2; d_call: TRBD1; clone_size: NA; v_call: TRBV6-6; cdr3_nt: TGTGCCATCAGTACCGGGACAGGTCTTCAGGATGGCTACACCTTC; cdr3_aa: CAISTGTGLQDGYTF
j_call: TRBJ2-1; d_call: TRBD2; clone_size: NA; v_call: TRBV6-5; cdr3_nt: TGTGCCAGCAGTACGACTAGCGGGAGTTGGAATGAGCAGTTCTTC; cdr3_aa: CASSTTSGSWNEQFF
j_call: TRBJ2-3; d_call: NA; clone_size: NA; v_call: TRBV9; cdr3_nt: TGTGCCAGCAGCGTAGGCGGTTCGGTGACTAGCACAGATACGCAGTATTTT; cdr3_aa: CASSVGGSVTSTDTQYF
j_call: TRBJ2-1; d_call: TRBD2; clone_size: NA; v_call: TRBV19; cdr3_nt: TGTGCCACAAGCGGGACCTACAATGAGCAGTTCTTC; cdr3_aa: CATSGTYNEQFF
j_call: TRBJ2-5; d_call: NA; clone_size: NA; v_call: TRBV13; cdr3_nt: TGTGCCAGCAGCTATTGGGGGGTCGAGACCCAGTACTTC; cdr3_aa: CASSYWGVETQYF
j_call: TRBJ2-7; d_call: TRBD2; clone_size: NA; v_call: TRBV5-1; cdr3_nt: TGCGCCAGCAGCAGGACTAGCGGGAGGGATGAGCAGTACTTC; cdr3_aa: CASSRTSGRDEQYF
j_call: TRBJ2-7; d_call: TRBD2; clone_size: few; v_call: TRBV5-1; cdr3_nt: TGCGCCAGCAGCTTGCAAGCGGGGGCCGGCTCCTACGAGCAGTACTTC; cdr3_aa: CASSLQAGAGSYEQYF
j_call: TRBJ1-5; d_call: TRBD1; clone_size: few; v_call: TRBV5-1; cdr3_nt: TGCGCCAGCAGCTTTTCAGGGGGCGATCAGCCCCAGCATTTT; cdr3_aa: CASSFSGGDQPQHF
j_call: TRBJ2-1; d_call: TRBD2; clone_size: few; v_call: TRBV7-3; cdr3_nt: TGTGCCAGCAGCTCTAGCGGGAGCTTAAATGAGCAGTTCTTC; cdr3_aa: CASSSSGSLNEQFF
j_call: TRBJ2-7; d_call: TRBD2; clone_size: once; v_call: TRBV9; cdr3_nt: TGTGCCAGCAGCCCCTCACTAGCGGGACCCTACGAGCAGTACTTC; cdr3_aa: CASSPSLAGPYEQYF
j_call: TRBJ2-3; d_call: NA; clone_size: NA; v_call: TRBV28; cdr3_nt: TGTGCCAGCAGTTTTGCGGGGACTACAGATACGCAGTATTTT; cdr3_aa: CASSFAGTTDTQYF
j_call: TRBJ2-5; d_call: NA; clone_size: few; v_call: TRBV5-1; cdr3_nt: TGCGCCAGCAGCGGCGGAGAAGAGACCCAGTACTTC; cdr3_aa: CASSGGEETQYF
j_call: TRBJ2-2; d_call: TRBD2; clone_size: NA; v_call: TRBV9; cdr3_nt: TGTGCCAGCACCCGGGACTATGCCGGGGAGCTGTTTTTT; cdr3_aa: CASTRDYAGELFF
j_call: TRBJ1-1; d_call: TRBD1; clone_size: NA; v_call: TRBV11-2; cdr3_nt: TGTGCCAGCAGCTTAAGACTTCAGGGGGAGGTATGGGCTGAAGCTTTCTTT; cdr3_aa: CASSLRLQGEVWAEAFF
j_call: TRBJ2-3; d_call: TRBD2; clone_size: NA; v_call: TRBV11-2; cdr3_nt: TGTGCCAGCAGCGTGCTAGCGGGAGGAGCCGGAGATACGCAGTATTTT; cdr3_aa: CASSVLAGGAGDTQYF
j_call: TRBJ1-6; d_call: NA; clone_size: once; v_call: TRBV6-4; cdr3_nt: TGTGCCAGCAGTGAAGACGGGAATTCACCCCTCCACTTT; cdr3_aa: CASSEDGNSPLHF
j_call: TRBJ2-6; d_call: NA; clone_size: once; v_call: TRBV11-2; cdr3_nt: TGTGCCAGCAGCTTATTTAGGGGTGGGGCCAACGTCCTGACTTTC; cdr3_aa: CASSLFRGGANVLTF
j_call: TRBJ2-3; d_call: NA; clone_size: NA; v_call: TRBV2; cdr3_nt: TGTGCCAGCAGAGAGCGGGGACACACAGATACGCAGTATTTT; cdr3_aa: CASRERGHTDTQYF
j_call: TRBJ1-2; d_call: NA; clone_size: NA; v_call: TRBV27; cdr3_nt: TGTGCCAGCAGCCACCAGGGTTCACATGGCTACACCTTC; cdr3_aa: CASSHQGSHGYTF
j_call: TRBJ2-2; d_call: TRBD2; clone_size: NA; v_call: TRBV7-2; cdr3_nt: TGTGCCAGCAGCTTAGCGCTAGGACTAGCGGCCGGGGAGCTGTTTTTT; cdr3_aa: CASSLALGLAAGELFF
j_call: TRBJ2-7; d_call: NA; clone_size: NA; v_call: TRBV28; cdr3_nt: TGTGCCAGCAGTTCTCGTGTATACGAGCAGTACTTC; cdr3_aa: CASSSRVYEQYF
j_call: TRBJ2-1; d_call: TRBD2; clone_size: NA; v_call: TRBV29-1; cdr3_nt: TGCAGCGTGAGGCTGGTGGGGGGGGTAGGAGAGCAGTTCTTC; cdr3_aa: CSVRLVGGVGEQFF
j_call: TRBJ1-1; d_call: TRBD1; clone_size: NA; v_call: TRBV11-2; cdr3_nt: TGTGCCAGCAGCTGGACAGGGGAAGTCACTGAAGCTTTCTTT; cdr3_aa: CASSWTGEVTEAFF
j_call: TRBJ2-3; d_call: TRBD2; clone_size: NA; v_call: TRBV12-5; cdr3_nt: TGTGCTAGTGGTTCCCCTCTGGGGCGGGAGAGTACAGATACGCAGTATTTT; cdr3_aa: CASGSPLGRESTDTQYF
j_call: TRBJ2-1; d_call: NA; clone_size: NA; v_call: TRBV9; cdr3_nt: TGTGCCGGCAGGGGTATCGGCGGGAGAAAGGGCAATGAGCAGTTCTTC; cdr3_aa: CAGRGIGGRKGNEQFF
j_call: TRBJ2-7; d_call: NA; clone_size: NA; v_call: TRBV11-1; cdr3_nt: TGTGCCAGCAGCCCCAGCGGCGGGCCCTACGGGCAGTACTTC; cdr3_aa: CASSPSGGPYGQYF
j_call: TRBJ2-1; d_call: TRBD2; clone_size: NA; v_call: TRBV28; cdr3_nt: TGTGCCAGCAGCCCTAGACTAGCGGGAGGGCCTGTGAATGAGCAGTTCTTC; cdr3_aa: CASSPRLAGGPVNEQFF
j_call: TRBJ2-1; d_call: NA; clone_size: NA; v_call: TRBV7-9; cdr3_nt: TGTGCCAGCAGCTTATACAGTTACAATGAGCAGTTCTTC; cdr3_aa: CASSLYSYNEQFF
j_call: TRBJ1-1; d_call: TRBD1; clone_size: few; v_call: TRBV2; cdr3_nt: TGTGCCAGCAGTGAAAGGGATAGGGGGCAAACTGAAGCTTTCTTT; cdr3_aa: CASSERDRGQTEAFF
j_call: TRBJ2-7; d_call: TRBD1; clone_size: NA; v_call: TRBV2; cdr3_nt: TGTGCCAGCAGGGCTGGACAGGGAGTATGGGAGCAGTACTTC; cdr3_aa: CASRAGQGVWEQYF
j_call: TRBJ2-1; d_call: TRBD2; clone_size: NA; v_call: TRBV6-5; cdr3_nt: TGTGCCAGCGGGCTAGCGGGAGGCAATGAGCAGTTCTTC; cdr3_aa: CASGLAGGNEQFF
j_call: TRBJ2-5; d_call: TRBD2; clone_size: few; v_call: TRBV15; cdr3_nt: TGTGCCACCAGCAGAGAACTAGCGGGAGTTCGGGAGACCCAGTACTTC; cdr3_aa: CATSRELAGVRETQYF
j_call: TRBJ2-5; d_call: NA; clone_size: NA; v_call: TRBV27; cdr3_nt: TGTGCCAGCAGTTTAAAACTAGGACGACAAGAGACCCAGTACTTC; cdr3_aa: CASSLKLGRQETQYF
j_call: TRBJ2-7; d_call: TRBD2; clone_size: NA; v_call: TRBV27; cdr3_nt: TGTGCCAGCAGCAGGGAGAGCGGGAGCTCCTACGAGCAGTACTTC; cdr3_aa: CASSRESGSSYEQYF
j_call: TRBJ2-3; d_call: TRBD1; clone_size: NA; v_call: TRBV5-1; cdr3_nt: TGCGCCAGCAGCTTGGAGGGGGCAGTTAGCACAGATACGCAGTATTTT; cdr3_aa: CASSLEGAVSTDTQYF
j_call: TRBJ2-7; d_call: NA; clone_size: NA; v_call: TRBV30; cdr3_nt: TGTGCCTGGAGTGTAGGCGGCGAGCAGTACTTC; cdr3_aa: CAWSVGGEQYF
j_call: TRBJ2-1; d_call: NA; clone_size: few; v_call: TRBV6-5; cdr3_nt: TGTGCCAGCAGCCGGGACTTATCCTACAATGAGCAGTTCTTC; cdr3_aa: CASSRDLSYNEQFF
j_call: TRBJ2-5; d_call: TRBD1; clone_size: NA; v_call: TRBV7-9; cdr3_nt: TGTGCCAGCAGTCGGACAGGGTGGCAAGAGACCCAGTACTTC; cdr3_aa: CASSRTGWQETQYF
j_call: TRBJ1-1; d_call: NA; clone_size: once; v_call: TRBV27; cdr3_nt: TGTGCCAGCAGTTCGTGGACTTTGAACACTGAAGCTTTCTTT; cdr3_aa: CASSSWTLNTEAFF
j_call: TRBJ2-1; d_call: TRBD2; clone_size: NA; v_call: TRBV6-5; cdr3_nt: TGTGCCAGCAGTTTCGGGGGACTAGTGGGCCATGAGCAGTTCTTC; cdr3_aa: CASSFGGLVGHEQFF
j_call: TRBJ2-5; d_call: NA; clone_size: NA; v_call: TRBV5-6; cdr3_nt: TGTGCCAGCAGCCCCCTCAAACGGCAAGAGACCCAGTACTTC; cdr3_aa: CASSPLKRQETQYF
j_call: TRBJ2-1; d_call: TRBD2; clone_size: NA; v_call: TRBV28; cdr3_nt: TGTGCCAGCGCTGCGGGAGCGGACAATGAGCAGTTCTTC; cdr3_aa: CASAAGADNEQFF
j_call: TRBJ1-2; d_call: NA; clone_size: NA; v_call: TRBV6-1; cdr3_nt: TGTGCCAGCAGCGCCCTACGGGTTAACTATGGCTACACCTTC; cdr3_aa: CASSALRVNYGYTF
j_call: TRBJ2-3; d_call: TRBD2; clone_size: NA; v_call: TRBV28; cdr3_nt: TGTGCCAGCAGTCCCTCTAGCGGGAGGGGAGATACGCAGTATTTT; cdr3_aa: CASSPSSGRGDTQYF
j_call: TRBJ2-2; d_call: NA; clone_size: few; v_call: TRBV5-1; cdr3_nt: TGCGCCAGCAGCTTTGGCGGGGCTACGAACACCGGGGAGCTGTTTTTT; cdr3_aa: CASSFGGATNTGELFF
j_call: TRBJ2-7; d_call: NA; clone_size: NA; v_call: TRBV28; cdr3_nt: TGTGCCAGCTTCCCGACCGCAGGGGCCGAGCAGTACTTC; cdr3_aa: CASFPTAGAEQYF
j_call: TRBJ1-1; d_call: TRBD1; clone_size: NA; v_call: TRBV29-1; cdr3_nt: TGCAGCGTGGGGCACAGGGGACAGAACACTGAAGCTTTCTTT; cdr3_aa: CSVGHRGQNTEAFF
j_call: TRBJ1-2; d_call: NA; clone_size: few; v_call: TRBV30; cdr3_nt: TGTGCCTGGGGACAGAAGGGCTACACCTTC; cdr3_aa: CAWGQKGYTF
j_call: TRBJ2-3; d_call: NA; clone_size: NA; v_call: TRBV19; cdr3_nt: TGTGCCAGTAGTTCGACTAGATCTGATACGCAGTATTTT; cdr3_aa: CASSSTRSDTQYF
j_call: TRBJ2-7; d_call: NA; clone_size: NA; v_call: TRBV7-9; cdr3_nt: TGTGCCAGCAGCAACCAGGTTTTCTACGAGCAGTACTTC; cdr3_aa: CASSNQVFYEQYF
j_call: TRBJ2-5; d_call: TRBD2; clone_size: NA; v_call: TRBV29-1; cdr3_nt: TGCAGCGCGAGACTAGCGGGATTTGGGGAGACCCAGTACTTC; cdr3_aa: CSARLAGFGETQYF
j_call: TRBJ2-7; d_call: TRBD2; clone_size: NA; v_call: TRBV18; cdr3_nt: TGTGCCAGCTCACCGTCTAGCGGATACGAGCAGTACTTC; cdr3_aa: CASSPSSGYEQYF
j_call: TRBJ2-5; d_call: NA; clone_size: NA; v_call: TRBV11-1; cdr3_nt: TGTGCCAGCAAATTAAGAGGGCAGAATCCCCAAGAGACCCAGTACTTC; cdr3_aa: CASKLRGQNPQETQYF
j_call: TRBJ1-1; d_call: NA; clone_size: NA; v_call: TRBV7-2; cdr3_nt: TGTGCCAGCAGCTTACGGGGGGATGGGACTGAAGCTTTCTTT; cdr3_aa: CASSLRGDGTEAFF
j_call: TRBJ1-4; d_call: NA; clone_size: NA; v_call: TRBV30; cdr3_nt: TGTGCCTGGGGCGGGGACGGTCGGGGGAAACTGTTTTTT; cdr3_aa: CAWGGDGRGKLFF
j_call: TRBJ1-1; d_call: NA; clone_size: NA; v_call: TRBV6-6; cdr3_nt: TGTGCCAGCAGTTACTCAGCTCTCACTGAAGCTTTCTTT; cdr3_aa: CASSYSALTEAFF
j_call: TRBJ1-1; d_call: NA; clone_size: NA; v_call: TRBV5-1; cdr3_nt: TGCGCCAGCAGCCGGGAGGACGCGAACACTGAAGCTTTCTTT; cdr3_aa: CASSREDANTEAFF